Sequencing of this TCR beta chain was carried out in a study of radiotherapy plus CTLA-4 blockade in lung cancer. Turning to the study itself: Of all patients, more than 15% responded objectively and roughly 31% showed disease control.

TCRdb's table, derived via immunoSEQ multiplex PCR, lists solely in-frame clones and lacks some. There are about 53,000 clones in the sample; around 84% occur only once, and 28% lies in the top ten. CDR3 size: 13 residues. V was pared by 1 base and J by 12 bases, with 13 bases between. Germline assignment: CDR1 SGHAT and CDR2 FQNNGV. The chain joins TRBV11-2 to TRBJ2-1; D gene ambiguous. This clonotype was sampled from a human donor with non-small cell lung cancer whose response to radiotherapy plus ipilimumab could not be evaluated. The material was peripheral blood, obtained from a patient treated with radiotherapy plus ipilimumab. This chain's CDR3 is CASSLVITATQFF. In DNA form, the CDR3 reads TGTGCCAGCAGCTTAGTTATAACAGCCACGCAGTTCTTC.